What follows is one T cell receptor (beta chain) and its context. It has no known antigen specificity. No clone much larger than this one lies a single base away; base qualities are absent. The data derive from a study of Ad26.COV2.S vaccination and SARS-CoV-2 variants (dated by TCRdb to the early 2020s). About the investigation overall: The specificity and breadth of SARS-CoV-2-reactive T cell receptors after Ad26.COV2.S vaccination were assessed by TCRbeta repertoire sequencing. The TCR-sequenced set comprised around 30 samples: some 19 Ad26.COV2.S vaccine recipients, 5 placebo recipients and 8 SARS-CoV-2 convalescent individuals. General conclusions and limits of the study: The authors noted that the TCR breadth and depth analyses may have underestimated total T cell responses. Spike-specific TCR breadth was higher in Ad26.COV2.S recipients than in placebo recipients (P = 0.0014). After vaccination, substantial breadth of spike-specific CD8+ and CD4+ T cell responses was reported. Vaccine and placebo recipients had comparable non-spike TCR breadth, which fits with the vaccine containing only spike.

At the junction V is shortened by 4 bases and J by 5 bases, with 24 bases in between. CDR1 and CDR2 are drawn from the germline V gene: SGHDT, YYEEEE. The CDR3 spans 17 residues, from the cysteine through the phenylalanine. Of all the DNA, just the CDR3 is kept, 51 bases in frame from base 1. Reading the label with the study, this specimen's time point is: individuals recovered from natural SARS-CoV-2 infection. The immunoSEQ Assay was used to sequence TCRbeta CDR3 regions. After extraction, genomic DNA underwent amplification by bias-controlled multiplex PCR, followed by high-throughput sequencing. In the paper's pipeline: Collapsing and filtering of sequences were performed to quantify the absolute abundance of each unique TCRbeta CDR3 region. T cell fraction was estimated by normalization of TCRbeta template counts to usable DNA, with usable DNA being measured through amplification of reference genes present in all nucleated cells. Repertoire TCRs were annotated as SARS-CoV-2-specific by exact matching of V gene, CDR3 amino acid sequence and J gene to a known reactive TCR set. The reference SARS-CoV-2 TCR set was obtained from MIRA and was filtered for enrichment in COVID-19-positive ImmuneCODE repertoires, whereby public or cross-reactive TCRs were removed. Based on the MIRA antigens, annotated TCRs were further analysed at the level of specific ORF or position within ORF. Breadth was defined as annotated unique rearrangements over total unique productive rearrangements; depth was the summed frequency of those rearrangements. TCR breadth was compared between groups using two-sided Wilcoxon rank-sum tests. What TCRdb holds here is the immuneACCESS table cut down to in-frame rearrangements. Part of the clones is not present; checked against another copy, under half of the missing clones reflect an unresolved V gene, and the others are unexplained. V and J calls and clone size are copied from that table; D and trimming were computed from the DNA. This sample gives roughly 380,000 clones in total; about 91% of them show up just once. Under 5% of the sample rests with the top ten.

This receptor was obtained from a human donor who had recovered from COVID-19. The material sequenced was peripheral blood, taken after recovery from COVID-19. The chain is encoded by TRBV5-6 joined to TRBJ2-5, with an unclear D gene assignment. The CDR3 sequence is CASSPTFKHVRRETQYF. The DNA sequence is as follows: TGTGCCAGCAGCCCTACATTCAAACACGTCCGGCGGGAGACCCAGTACTTC.